Detailed here is one T cell receptor (beta chain). The clone's antigen remains unknown. The record has no base qualities; no much larger clone is one base away. This sample was taken from a study of T cell responses to AZD1222 COVID-19 vaccine (TCRdb year 2021). For the study in its entirety: TCR sequencing was performed for about 240 trial participants, of whom 200 to 210 were given two doses of AZD1222 and some 26 were given two doses of MenACWY control vaccine. Trial participants were enrolled by age into 18-55, 56-69 and 70-plus year subgroups, with roughly 150, 30 and 60 TCR-sequenced participants respectively.

What the work shows at the level of the full study, not this receptor alone: Because no day 14 peak-response samples were available, repertoires were characterized only after the peak T cell response. Participants were mostly white British, with more females than males. The authors suggested clonal diversity may have been underestimated. The whole spike protein was spanned by vaccine-associated CD4 TCRs, and dominant responses were seen in regions 160-218 and 743-854. Epitopes outside the regions mutated in the B.1.351 and B.1.1.7 variants were reportedly recognized by nearly half of the unique spike-specific TCRs. In the small 56-69-year group, the increase in depth fell short of significance, most likely because of low power. After two AZD1222 doses, spike-specific TCR breadth and depth were significantly higher than at day 0 and than in MenACWY recipients. Conclusions about previously exposed vaccinees were limited because only six AZD1222 recipients were SARS-CoV-2 seropositive at baseline.

In light of the paper, this sample's time point label describes: about 28 days (+/-7) after the second vaccine dose. Because spike-specific TCR depth and breadth did not differ between the two schedules, AZD1222 recipients who got a second dose at roughly 4 weeks were pooled with those who got a second dose at roughly 12 weeks. The vaccinee samples were drawn from two UK trials, COV001 and COV002, one of which was a single-blind randomized controlled phase 2/3 trial testing AZD1222 (ChAdOx1 nCoV-19) in healthy adults. Trial participant PBMC samples were collected at day 0 and day 28 after the second dose for TCRbeta chain sequencing. The CDR3 regions of human TCRbeta chains were analyzed by immunosequencing. The original methods were these. TCRs in the repertoires were matched against a reference library of SARS-CoV-2-specific TCRs that had been generated with the MIRA antigen-specificity platform. Breadth was defined as the fraction of unique TCRs that were SARS-CoV-2-associated, and depth was defined as the fraction of total T cells that were SARS-CoV-2-associated. Using the MIRA data, every spike-specific TCR was mapped to the spike region that the TCR reacted to and assigned to either a CD4 or a CD8 class. Log10-transformed breadth and depth values were compared by one-way ANOVA with Sidak's multiple comparisons tests. TCRdb obtained this table from immuneACCESS and retained in-frame rearrangements with V and J assigned. These tables miss some clones; where compared with another copy, unresolved V genes account for less than half of the shortfall, and the remainder is unexplained. D and trimming come from the DNA, and the V and J calls and clone size come from that table. This sample comprises tens of thousands of clones, approximately 85% of them detected only once. The top ten constitute 9% to 13% of the sample.

According to the germline V gene, CDR1 reads SQVTM and CDR2 reads ANQGSEA. From cysteine to phenylalanine, the CDR3 is 12 amino acids long. Only CDR3 DNA is held: 36 bases, read in frame from base 1. V loses 4 bases, J loses 3 bases, and the germline ends lie 9 bases apart. The sequence came from an adult who received the AZD1222 COVID-19 vaccine. The source was peripheral blood, collected 28 days after the second AZD1222 dose. The sequence is built from TRBV29-1 and TRBJ1-1; no confident D gene assignment can be made. The CDR3 has the sequence CSVVRLDTEAFF. In nucleotide form, the sequence is TGCAGCGTTGTACGGTTGGACACTGAAGCTTTCTTT. This CDR3, with the reference TRBV29-1 and TRBJ1-1 proteins standing in past its ends, gives the full variable domain SAVISQKPSRDICQRGTSLTIQCQVDSQVTMMFWYRQQPGQSLTLIATANQGSEATYESGFVIDKFPISRPNLTFSTLTVSNMSPEDSSIYLCSVVRLDTEAFFGQGTRLTVV.